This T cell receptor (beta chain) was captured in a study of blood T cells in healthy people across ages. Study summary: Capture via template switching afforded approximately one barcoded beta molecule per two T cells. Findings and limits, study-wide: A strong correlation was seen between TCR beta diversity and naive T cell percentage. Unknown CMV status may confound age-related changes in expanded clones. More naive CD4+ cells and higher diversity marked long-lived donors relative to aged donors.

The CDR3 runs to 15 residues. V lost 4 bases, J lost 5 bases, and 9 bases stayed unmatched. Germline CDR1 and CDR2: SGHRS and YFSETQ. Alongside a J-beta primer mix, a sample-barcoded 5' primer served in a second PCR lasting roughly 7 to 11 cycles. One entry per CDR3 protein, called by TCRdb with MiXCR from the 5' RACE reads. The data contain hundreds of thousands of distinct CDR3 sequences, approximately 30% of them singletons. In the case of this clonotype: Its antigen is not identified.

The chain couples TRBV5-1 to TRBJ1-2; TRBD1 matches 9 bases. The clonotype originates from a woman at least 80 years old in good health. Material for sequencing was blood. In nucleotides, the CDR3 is TGCGCCAGCAGCGTCGGACAGGGGAGAGATTATGGCTACACCTTC. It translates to CASSVGQGRDYGYTF.